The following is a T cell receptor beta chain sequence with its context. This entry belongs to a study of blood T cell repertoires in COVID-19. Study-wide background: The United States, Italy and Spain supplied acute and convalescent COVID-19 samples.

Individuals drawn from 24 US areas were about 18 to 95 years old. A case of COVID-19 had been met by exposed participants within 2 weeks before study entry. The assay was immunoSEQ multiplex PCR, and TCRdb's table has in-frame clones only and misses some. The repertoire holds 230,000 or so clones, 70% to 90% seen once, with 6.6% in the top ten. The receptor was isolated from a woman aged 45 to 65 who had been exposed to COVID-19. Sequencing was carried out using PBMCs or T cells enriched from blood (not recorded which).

The CDR3: CASSGNRGGLNEQFF. The CDR3, as DNA: TGTGCCAGCAGCGGTAATCGCGGGGGGCTCAATGAGCAGTTCTTC. This rearrangement joins TRBV9 to TRBJ2-1; 8 bases are shared with TRBD2. The CDR3 sequence is 15 residues long. With V trimmed by 3 bases and J by 6 bases, 8 bases remained unmatched. Germline-derived CDR1 and CDR2 are SGDLS and YYNGEE.